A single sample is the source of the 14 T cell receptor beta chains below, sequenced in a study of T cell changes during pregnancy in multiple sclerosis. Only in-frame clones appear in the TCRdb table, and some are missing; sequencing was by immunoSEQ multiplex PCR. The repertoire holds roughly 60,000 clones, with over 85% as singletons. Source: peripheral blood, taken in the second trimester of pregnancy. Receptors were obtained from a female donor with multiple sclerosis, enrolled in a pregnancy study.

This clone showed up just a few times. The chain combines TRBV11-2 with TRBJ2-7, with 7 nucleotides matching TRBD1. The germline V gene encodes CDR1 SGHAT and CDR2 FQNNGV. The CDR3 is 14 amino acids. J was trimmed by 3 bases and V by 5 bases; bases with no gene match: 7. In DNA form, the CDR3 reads TGTGCCAGCAGCCTCCACGACAGGGTCTACGAGCAGTACTTC. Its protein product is CASSLHDRVYEQYF.

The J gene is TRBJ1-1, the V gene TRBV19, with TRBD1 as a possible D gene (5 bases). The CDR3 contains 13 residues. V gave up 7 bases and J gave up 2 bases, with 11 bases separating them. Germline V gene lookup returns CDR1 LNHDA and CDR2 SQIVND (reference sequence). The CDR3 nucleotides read TGTGCCAGTACCCCACAGGTAAACACTGAAGCTTTCTTT. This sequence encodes CASTPQVNTEAFF.

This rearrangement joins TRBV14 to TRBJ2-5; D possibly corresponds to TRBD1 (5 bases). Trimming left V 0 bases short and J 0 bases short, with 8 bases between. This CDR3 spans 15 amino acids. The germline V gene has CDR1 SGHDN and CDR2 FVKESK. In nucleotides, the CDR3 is TGTGCCAGCAGCCAAGATTGGGGCTACCAAGAGACCCAGTACTTC. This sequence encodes CASSQDWGYQETQYF.

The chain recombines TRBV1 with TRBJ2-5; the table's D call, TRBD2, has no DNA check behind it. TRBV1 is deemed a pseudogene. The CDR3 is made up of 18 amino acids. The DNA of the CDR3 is TGCACCAGCAGCCAAGATCCCATAGCGGGGAAGGGGCAAGAGACCCAGTACTTC. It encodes CTSSQDPIAGKGQETQYF.

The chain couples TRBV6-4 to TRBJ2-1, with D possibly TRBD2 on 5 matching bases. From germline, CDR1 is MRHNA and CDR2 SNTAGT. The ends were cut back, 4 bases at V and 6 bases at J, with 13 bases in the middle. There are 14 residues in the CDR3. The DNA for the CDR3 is TGTGCCAGCAGTGTTAGCGCAGCCATCAATGAGCAGTTCTTC. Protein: CASSVSAAINEQFF.

The CDR3 spells CASSSKGDTGDGTDTQYF. The CDR3 DNA follows: TGTGCCAGCAGCTCCAAAGGGGATACAGGGGATGGCACAGATACGCAGTATTTT. This chain links TRBV7-2 with TRBJ2-3, with 7 bases lining up with TRBD1. CDR1 and CDR2 (germline): SGHTA, FQGNSA. CDR3 length equals 18 residues. Trimming at V came to 4 bases and at J to 1 base, leaving 14 bases not matched to a gene.

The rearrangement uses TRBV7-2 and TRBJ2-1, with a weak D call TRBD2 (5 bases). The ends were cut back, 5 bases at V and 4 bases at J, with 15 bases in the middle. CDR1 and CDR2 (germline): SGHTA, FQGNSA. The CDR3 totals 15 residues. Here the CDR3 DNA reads TGTGCCAGCAGCGCCCAGACTAACCTTTACAATGAGCAGTTCTTC. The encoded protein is CASSAQTNLYNEQFF. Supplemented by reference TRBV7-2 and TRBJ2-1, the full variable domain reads GAGVSQSPSNKVTEKGKDVELRCDPISGHTALYWYRQSLGQGLEFLIYFQGNSAPDKSGLPSDRFSAERTGGSVSTLTIQRTQQEDSAVYLCASSAQTNLYNEQFFGPGTRLTVL.

In DNA, the CDR3 is TGTGCCAGCAGCCTCACGATCGACAGCTGGGGCTCTGGAAACACCATATATTTT. It yields the protein CASSLTIDSWGSGNTIYF. The chain has TRBV11-1 and TRBJ1-3, with D tentatively TRBD1 (5 bases). CDR1 is SGHAT, CDR2 FQDESV, per germline (reference sequence). V was clipped by 5 bases and J by 0 bases, with 20 bases between them. The CDR3 runs 18 residues.

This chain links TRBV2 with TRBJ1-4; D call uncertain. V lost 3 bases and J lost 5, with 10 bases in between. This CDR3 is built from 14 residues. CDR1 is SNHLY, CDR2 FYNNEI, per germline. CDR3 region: CASSEVAGNEKLFF. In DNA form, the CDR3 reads TGTGCCAGCAGTGAGGTTGCCGGGAATGAAAAACTGTTTTTT.

The CDR3 DNA sequence: TGTGCCGCACAGGGGGGGGGCACCGGGGAGCTGTTTTTT. Protein sequence: CAAQGGGTGELFF. The V gene is TRBV10-3, the J gene TRBJ2-2, with a weak D call TRBD1 (8 bases). The CDR3 length is 13 residues. Trimming left V 11 bases short and J 4 bases short, with 14 bases between. Germline values: CDR1 ENHRY, CDR2 SYGVKD.

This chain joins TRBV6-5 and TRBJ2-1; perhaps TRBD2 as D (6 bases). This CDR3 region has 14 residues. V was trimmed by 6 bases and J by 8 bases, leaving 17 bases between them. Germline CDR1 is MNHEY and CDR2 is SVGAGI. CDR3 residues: CASRRLDTTHEQFF. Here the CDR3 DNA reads TGTGCCAGCAGAAGACTAGATACTACACATGAGCAGTTCTTC.

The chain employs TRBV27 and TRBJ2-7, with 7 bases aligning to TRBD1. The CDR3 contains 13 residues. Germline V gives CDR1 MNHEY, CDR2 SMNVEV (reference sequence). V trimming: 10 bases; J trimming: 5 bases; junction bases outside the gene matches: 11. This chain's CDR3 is CATYSTGSHEQYF. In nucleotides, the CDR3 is TGTGCCACCTATTCGACAGGGAGCCACGAGCAGTACTTC.

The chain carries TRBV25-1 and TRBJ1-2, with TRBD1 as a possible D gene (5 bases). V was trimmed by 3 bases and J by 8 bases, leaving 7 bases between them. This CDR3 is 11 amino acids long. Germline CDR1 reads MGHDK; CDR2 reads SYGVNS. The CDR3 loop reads CASSDGGGYTF. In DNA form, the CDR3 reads TGTGCCAGCAGTGATGGGGGGGGCTACACCTTC.

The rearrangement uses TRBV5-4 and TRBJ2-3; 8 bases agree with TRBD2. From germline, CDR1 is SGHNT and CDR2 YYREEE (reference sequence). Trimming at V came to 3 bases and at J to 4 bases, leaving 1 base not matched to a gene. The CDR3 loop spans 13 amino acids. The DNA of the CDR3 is TGTGCCAGCAGCTCGCGGGGGGCAGATACGCAGTATTTT. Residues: CASSSRGADTQYF.